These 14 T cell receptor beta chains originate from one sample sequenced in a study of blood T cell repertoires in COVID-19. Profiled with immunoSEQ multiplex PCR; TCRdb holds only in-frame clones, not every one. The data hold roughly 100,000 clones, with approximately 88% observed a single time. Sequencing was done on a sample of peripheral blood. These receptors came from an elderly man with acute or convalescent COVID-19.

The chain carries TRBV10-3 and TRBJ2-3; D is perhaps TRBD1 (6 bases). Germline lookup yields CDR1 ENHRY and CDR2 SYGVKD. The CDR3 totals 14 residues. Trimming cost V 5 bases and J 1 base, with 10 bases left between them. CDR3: CAISPKGGTDTQYF. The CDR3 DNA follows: TGTGCCATCAGTCCAAAGGGGGGCACAGATACGCAGTATTTT.

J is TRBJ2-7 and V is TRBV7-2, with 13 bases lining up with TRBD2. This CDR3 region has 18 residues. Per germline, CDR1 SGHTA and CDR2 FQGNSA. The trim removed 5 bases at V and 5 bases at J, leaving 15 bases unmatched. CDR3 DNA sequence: TGTGCCAGCAGCCTAGGACTAGCGGGGGAGCTACAAAATAACGAGCAGTACTTC. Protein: CASSLGLAGELQNNEQYF.

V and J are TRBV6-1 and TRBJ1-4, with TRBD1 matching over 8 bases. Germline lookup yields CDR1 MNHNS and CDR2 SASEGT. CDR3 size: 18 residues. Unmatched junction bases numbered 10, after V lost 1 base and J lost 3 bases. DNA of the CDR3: TGTGCCAGCAGTGAAGTCTGGGCAGGGGGCATAGCTAATGAAAAACTGTTTTTT. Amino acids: CASSEVWAGGIANEKLFF.

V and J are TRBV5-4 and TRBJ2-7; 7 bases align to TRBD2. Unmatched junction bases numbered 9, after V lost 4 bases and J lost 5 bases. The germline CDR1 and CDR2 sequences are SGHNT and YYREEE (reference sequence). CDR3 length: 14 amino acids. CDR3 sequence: CASSQAGARHEQYF. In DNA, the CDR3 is TGTGCCAGCAGCCAGGCGGGAGCTCGACACGAGCAGTACTTC.

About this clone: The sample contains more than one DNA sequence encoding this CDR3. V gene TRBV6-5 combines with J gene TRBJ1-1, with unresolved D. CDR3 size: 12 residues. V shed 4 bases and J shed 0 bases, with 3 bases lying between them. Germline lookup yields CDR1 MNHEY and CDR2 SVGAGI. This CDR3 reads CASSSVNTEAFF. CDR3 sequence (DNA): TGTGCCAGCAGTTCCGTGAACACTGAAGCTTTCTTT.

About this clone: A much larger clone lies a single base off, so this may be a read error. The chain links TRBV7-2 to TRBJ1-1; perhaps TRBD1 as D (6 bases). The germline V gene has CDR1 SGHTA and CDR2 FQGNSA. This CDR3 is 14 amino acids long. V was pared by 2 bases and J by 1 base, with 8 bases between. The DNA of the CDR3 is TGTGCCAGCAGCTTAACAGGGACGAACACTGAAGCTTTCTTT. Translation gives CASSLTGTNTEAFF.

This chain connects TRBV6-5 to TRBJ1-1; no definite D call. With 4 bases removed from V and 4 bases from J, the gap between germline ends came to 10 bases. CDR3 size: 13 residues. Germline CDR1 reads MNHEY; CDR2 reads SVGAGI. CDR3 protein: CASSSLGSTEAFF. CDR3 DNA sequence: TGTGCCAGCAGTTCCCTAGGGAGCACTGAAGCTTTCTTT.

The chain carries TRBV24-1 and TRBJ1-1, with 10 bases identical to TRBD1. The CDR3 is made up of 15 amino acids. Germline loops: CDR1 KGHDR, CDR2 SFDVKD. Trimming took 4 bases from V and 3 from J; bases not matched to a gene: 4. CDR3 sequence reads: CATSDPGQGHTEAFF. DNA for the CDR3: TGTGCCACCAGTGACCCGGGACAGGGGCACACTGAAGCTTTCTTT.

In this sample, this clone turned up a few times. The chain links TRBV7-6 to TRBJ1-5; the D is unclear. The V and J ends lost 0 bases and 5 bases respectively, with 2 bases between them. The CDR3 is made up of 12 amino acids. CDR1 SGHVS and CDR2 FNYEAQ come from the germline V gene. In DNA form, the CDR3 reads TGTGCCAGCAGCTTAGCCGATCAGCCCCAGCATTTT. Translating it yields CASSLADQPQHF.

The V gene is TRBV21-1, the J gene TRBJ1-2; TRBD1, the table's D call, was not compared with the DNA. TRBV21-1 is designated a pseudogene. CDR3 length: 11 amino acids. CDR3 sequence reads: CARDRESGYTF. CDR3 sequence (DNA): TGTGCCAGGGACAGGGAAAGTGGCTACACCTTC.

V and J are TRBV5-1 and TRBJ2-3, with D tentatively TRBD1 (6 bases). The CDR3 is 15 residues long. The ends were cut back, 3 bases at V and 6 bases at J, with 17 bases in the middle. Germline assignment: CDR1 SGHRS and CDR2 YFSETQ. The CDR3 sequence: CASSSGGLTGDTQYF. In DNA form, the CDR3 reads TGCGCCAGCAGCTCAGGAGGACTTACAGGGGATACGCAGTATTTT. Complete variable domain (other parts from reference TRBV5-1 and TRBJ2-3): KAGVTQTPRYLIKTRGQQVTLSCSPISGHRSVSWYQQTPGQGLQFLFEYFSETQRNKGNFPGRFSGRQFSNSRSEMNVSTLELGDSALYLCASSSGGLTGDTQYFGPGTRLTVL.

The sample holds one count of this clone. The DNA of the CDR3 is TGTGCCATCAGCCCACGGGGGACAGGGGGAGAGACCCAGTACTTC. Amino acid sequence: CAISPRGTGGETQYF. V usage is TRBV10-3 and J usage is TRBJ2-5; TRBD1 matches 11 bases. Trimming took 6 bases from V and 4 from J; bases not matched to a gene: 7. This CDR3 spans 15 amino acids. The germline CDR1 and CDR2 sequences are ENHRY and SYGVKD.

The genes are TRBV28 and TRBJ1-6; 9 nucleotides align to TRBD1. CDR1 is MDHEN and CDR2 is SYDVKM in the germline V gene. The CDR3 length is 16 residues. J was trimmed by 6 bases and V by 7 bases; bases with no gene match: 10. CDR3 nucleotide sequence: TGTGCCAGCACCCCCCTCGGACAGGGGAGTAATTCACCCCTCCACTTT. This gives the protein CASTPLGQGSNSPLHF.

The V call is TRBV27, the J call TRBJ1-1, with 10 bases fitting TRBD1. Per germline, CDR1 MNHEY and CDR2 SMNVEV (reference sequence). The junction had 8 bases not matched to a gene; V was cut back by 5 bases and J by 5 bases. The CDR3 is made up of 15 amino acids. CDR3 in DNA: TGTGCCAGCAGTCCCTGGGACAGGGGAGGAACTGAAGCTTTCTTT. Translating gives CASSPWDRGGTEAFF.